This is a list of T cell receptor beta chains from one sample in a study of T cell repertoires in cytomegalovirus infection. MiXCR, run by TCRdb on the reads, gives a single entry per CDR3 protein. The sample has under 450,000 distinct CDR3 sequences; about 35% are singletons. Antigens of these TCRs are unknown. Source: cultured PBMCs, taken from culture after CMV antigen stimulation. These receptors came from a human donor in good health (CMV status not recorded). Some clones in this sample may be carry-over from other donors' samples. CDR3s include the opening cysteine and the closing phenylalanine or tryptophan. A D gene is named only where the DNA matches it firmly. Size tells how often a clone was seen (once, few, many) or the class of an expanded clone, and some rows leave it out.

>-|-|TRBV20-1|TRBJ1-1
CSARTDYTEAFF
TGCAGTGCACGGACAGACTACACTGAAGCTTTCTTT
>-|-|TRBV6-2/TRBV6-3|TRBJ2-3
CASSGFPGTGHGDTQYF
TGTGCCAGCAGCGGCTTTCCCGGGACGGGTCATGGTGATACGCAGTATTTT
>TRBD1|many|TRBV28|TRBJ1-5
CASTPMGTGGKPQHF
TGTGCCAGCACTCCAATGGGGACAGGGGGTAAGCCCCAGCATTTT
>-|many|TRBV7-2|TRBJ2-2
CASSQSRVAGGAGELFF
TGTGCCAGCAGCCAATCTCGGGTGGCTGGCGGGGCCGGGGAGCTGTTTTTT
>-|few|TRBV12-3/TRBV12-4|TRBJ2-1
CASNRGGNLIYNEQFF
TGTGCCAGCAACAGAGGGGGGAACCTGATATACAATGAGCAGTTCTTC
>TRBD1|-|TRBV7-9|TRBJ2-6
CASSHGQGRPSGANVLTF
TGTGCCAGCAGTCATGGACAGGGGCGCCCGTCTGGGGCCAACGTCCTGACTTTC
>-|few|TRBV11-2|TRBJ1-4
CASSGTANEKLFF
TGTGCCAGCAGCGGGACTGCCAATGAAAAACTGTTTTTT
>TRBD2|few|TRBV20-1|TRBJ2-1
CSAQSGVSSYNEQFF
TGCAGTGCCCAAAGCGGGGTGAGCTCCTACAATGAGCAGTTCTTC
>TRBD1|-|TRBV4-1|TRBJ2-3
CASSRQGPDTQYF
TGCGCCAGCAGCCGACAGGGGCCAGATACGCAGTATTTT
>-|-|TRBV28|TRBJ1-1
CASRNLGQNTEAFF
TGTGCCAGCAGAAACCTGGGACAGAACACTGAAGCTTTCTTT
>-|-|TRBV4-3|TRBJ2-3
CASSKLDGSLTDTQYF
TGCGCCAGCAGCAAATTAGACGGGAGCCTCACAGATACGCAGTATTTT
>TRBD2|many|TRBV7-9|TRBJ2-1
CASSSLGLAGHYNEQFF
TGTGCCAGCAGCTCCCTGGGACTAGCGGGCCACTACAATGAGCAGTTCTTC
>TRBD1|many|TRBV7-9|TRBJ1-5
CASSLGGTDLNQPQHF
TGTGCCAGCAGCTTAGGAGGGACAGACCTCAATCAGCCCCAGCATTTT
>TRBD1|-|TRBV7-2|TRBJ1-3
CASSGQGYGNTIYF
TGTGCCAGCAGTGGACAGGGCTACGGGAACACCATATATTTT
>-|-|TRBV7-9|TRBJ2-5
CASSLVEHGRETQYF
TGTGCCAGCAGCTTAGTCGAGCATGGGCGGGAGACCCAGTACTTC
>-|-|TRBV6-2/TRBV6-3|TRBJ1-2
CASSYQGSGYTF
TGTGCCAGCAGTTACCAGGGATCTGGCTACACCTTC
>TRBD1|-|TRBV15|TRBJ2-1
CATSRTGRDRGNEQFF
TGTGCCACCAGCAGAACGGGAAGGGACAGGGGCAATGAGCAGTTCTTC
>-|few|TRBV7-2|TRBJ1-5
CASSLENIYQPQHF
TGTGCCAGCAGCTTAGAGAACATTTATCAGCCCCAGCATTTT
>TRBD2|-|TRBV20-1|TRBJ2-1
CSADRTSGRPEGNEQFF
TGCAGTGCTGATCGCACTAGCGGGAGGCCGGAGGGCAATGAGCAGTTCTTC
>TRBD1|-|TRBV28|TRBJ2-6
CASSTGTGGTGANVLTF
TGTGCCAGCAGTACCGGGACAGGGGGTACTGGGGCCAACGTCCTGACTTTC
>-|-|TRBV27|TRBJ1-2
CASSLKGLNNYGYTF
TGTGCCAGCAGTTTAAAGGGACTGAATAACTATGGCTACACCTTC
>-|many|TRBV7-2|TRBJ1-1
CASTNLGQNTEAFF
TGTGCCAGCACCAACCTGGGACAGAACACTGAAGCTTTCTTT
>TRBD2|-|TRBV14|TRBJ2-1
CASSQEIGLAGGRNEQFF
TGTGCCAGCAGCCAAGAAATAGGACTAGCGGGTGGACGGAATGAGCAGTTCTTC
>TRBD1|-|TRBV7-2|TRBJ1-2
CASSPWDSSNYGYTF
TGTGCCAGCAGCCCCTGGGACAGTTCTAACTATGGCTACACCTTC
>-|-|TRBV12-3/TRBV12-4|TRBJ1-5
CASSRGIQPQHF
TGTGCCAGCAGCCGAGGGATTCAGCCCCAGCATTTT
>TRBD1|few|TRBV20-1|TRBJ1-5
CSATGGQAQHF
TGCAGTGCCACAGGGGGACAGGCCCAGCATTTT
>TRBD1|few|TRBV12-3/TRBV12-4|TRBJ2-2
CASSPWTGAITGELFF
TGTGCCAGCAGTCCATGGACAGGGGCCATCACCGGGGAGCTGTTTTTT
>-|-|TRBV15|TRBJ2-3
CATSIGGRFTDTQYF
TGTGCCACCAGTATAGGCGGACGATTCACAGATACGCAGTATTTT